Presented here are 16 T cell receptor beta chains from one specimen sequenced in a study of identical twins. TCRdb redid the calling of the 5' RACE reads with MiXCR, one entry per CDR3 protein. The sample includes about 530,000 distinct CDR3 sequences, around 15% of them seen just once. These same data were also listed under a study on yellow fever vaccine responses in identical twins.

The sequenced sample was CD4+ T cells sorted from blood. The receptors stem from a woman under 30 in good health.

V and J are TRBV7-8 and TRBJ2-2, with TRBD2 identical over 8 bases. V lost 1 base to trimming and J lost 5 bases; unmatched junction nucleotides: 3. The CDR3 contains 15 residues. CDR1 SGHVS and CDR2 FQNEAQ come from the germline V gene. The CDR3 is CASSLERERTGELFF. The CDR3, as DNA: TGTGCCAGCAGCTTAGAGCGGGAGAGGACCGGGGAGCTGTTTTTT.

This clonotype was seen repeatedly, ten times or more. The chain links TRBV12-3 or TRBV12-4 to TRBJ2-1; TRBD1 is a possible D gene (6 bases). V was pared by 7 bases and J by 1 base, with 14 bases between. CDR3 length: 15 residues. CDR3 in amino acids: CASNRDRVSYNEQFF. CDR3 sequence (DNA): TGTGCCAGCAACAGGGATCGCGTTTCCTACAATGAGCAGTTCTTC.

The table lists this clonotype with a few counts. This chain joins TRBV10-3 and TRBJ2-3, with D possibly TRBD2 on 6 matching bases. Trimming took 10 bases from V and 0 from J, leaving 11 bases between them. CDR1 and CDR2 (germline): ENHRY, SYGVKD. This CDR3 spans 13 amino acids. For the CDR3, the DNA is TGTGCCACGGGGGAGACTAGCACAGATACGCAGTATTTT. This codes for CATGETSTDTQYF.

The table lists this clonotype with a count of one. The chain uses TRBV6-5 and TRBJ1-1, with D unclear. CDR1 is MNHEY, CDR2 SVGAGI, per germline. V lost 3 bases, J lost 2 bases, and 13 bases lay in between. This CDR3 is built from 15 residues. CDR3 DNA sequence: TGTGCCAGCAGTTATTCCTTATCTGGAAACACTGAAGCTTTCTTT. Its protein product is CASSYSLSGNTEAFF.

The CDR3 protein is CASSYSPGGSYEQYV. The CDR3 DNA sequence: TGTGCCAGCAGTTACTCGCCAGGGGGGTCCTACGAGCAGTACGTC. The chain uses TRBV6-5 and TRBJ2-7; possible D gene TRBD1, 7 bases. Germline V gives CDR1 MNHEY, CDR2 SVGAGI. The CDR3 is 15 amino acids. V was trimmed by 0 bases and J by 1 base, leaving 10 bases between them.

This clonotype was seen a handful of times. The chain recombines TRBV5-1 with TRBJ2-7; D unclear. V gave up 2 bases and J gave up 0 bases, with 6 bases separating them. Germline V lookup: CDR1 SGHRS, CDR2 YFSETQ. The CDR3 spans 13 residues. The DNA for the CDR3 is TGCGCCAGCAGCTTCGAGAACTCCTACGAGCAGTACTTC. This encodes CASSFENSYEQYF.

This clonotype was found a few times. V is TRBV10-3 and J is TRBJ1-5, with D unclear. Between the trimmed V and J ends, which lost 10 bases and 4 bases, there was a span of 17 bases. This CDR3 has 14 amino acids. Germline-derived CDR1 and CDR2 are ENHRY and SYGVKD. CDR3 bases: TGTGCCACCGCGACGGACCGACCAAATCAGCCCCAGCATTTT. This codes for CATATDRPNQPQHF.

This rearrangement joins TRBV29-1 to TRBJ1-1, with D perhaps TRBD1 (5 bases). The CDR3 loop spans 12 amino acids. Germline CDR1 SQVTM, CDR2 ANQGSEA. Trimming removed 5 bases from V and 11 bases from J, with 18 bases in between. The CDR3 loop reads CSVSRPGGGAFF. The CDR3 nucleotides are TGCAGCGTTTCTCGGCCCGGGGGTGGGGCTTTCTTT.

The V and J genes are TRBV7-9 and TRBJ1-2; D might be TRBD1 (5 bases). Germline lookup yields CDR1 SEHNR and CDR2 FQNEAQ (reference sequence). V dropped 4 bases and J dropped 4 bases, with 13 bases sitting between them. This CDR3 region has 14 residues. The CDR3 protein is CASSSGWGTYGYTF. The DNA for the CDR3 is TGTGCCAGCAGCTCCGGGTGGGGGACCTATGGCTACACCTTC.

A few counts support this clonotype. V gene TRBV5-1 combines with J gene TRBJ2-7, with TRBD2 matching 13 bases. The CDR3 length is 17 residues. The V segment lost 3 bases and the J segment 3 bases; nucleotides outside the gene matches: 9. Germline V gene data show CDR1 as SGHRS and CDR2 as YFSETQ. For the CDR3, the DNA is TGCGCCAGCAGCTCAGGACTAGCGGGAGTAAGGGGCTACGAGCAGTACTTC. Translating it yields CASSSGLAGVRGYEQYF. Full variable domain (outside the CDR3, taken from reference TRBV5-1 and TRBJ2-7): KAGVTQTPRYLIKTRGQQVTLSCSPISGHRSVSWYQQTPGQGLQFLFEYFSETQRNKGNFPGRFSGRQFSNSRSEMNVSTLELGDSALYLCASSSGLAGVRGYEQYFGPGTRLTVT.

The rearrangement links TRBV12-3 or TRBV12-4 to TRBJ2-2, with TRBD2 matching over 13 bases. The V segment lost 6 bases and the J segment 7 bases; nucleotides outside the gene matches: 8. The CDR3 sequence is 16 residues long. CDR3 amino acids: CASSPRTSGSIGELFF. The CDR3, as DNA: TGTGCCAGCAGCCCTAGGACTAGCGGGAGTATCGGGGAGCTGTTTTTT.

The sample holds a few counts of this clonotype. This chain joins TRBV5-1 and TRBJ2-1; no firm D call. CDR3 size: 13 residues. Trimming shortened V by 1 base and J by 3 bases, and 5 bases separated the two germline ends. Germline V gene lookup returns CDR1 SGHRS and CDR2 YFSETQ. The CDR3 sequence: CASSLMGYNEQFF. CDR3 nucleotides: TGCGCCAGCAGCTTGATGGGCTACAATGAGCAGTTCTTC. The variable domain in full, with the rest retrieved from reference TRBV5-1 and TRBJ2-1, is KAGVTQTPRYLIKTRGQQVTLSCSPISGHRSVSWYQQTPGQGLQFLFEYFSETQRNKGNFPGRFSGRQFSNSRSEMNVSTLELGDSALYLCASSLMGYNEQFFGPGTRLTVL.

The chain combines TRBV15 with TRBJ2-3; no clear D. CDR1 and CDR2 (germline): LNHNV, YYDKDF (reference sequence). Deletions cut 3 bases from V and 2 bases from J, with 15 bases between. The CDR3 has 16 amino acids. CDR3 coding DNA: TGTGCCACCAGCAGGTCAGAAGGGTCTTACACAGATACGCAGTATTTT. Its translation: CATSRSEGSYTDTQYF.

This chain connects TRBV12-3 or TRBV12-4 to TRBJ2-5; 7 nucleotides line up with TRBD1. CDR3 size: 16 residues. The V and J ends lost 0 bases and 2 bases, in that order; junction bases with no gene match: 6. The CDR3 DNA sequence: TGTGCCAGCAGTTTAGCCCACAGGGGTCGGCAAGAGACCCAGTACTTC. It translates to CASSLAHRGRQETQYF.

The rearrangement links TRBV20-1 to TRBJ2-3, with 13 bases that match TRBD2. V was clipped by 2 bases and J by 4 bases; unmatched bases: 3. CDR3 size: 15 residues. Germline V CDR1 and CDR2: DFQATT, SNEGSKA (reference sequence). Written as DNA, the CDR3 is TGCAGTGCTAGATCGACTAGCGGGGGGCCAGATACGCAGTATTTT. It yields the protein CSARSTSGGPDTQYF.

The J gene is TRBJ2-1, the V gene TRBV11-3, with TRBD2 as a possible D gene (6 bases). The CDR3 is made up of 13 amino acids. The V end lost 5 bases, the J end lost 6 bases, and 11 bases lay between the germline ends. Germline lookup yields CDR1 SGHNT and CDR2 YENEEA. This chain's CDR3 is CASSPNSGNEQFF. As DNA, the CDR3 is TGTGCCAGCAGCCCAAATAGCGGCAATGAGCAGTTCTTC.